The table lists the clone carrying this TCR beta chain with a few counts. This sample is drawn from a study of cytomegalovirus exposure and HLA in healthy donors. The germline V gene encodes CDR1 LNHDA and CDR2 SQIVND (reference sequence). V lost 3 bases and J 7 bases, leaving 9 bases between the germline ends. CDR3 length: 12 amino acids. The assay was immunoSEQ multiplex PCR, and TCRdb's table has in-frame clones only and misses some. The sample yields more than 300,000 clones, approximately 90% seen once. Sequenced input: PBMCs. The receptor comes from a woman aged 18-29 years in good health and CMV-seronegative. The rearrangement joins TRBV19 to TRBJ1-2, with D maybe TRBD1 (5 bases). The CDR3 nucleotides read TGTGCCAGTAGTATTGGAGGGGCTGGCTACACCTTC. Encoded protein: CASSIGGAGYTF.